The entry below describes one T cell receptor beta chain. Its specificity is unknown. The data derive from a study of long-term antiretroviral therapy in people with HIV. The V gene's germline CDR1 is SGHNT and CDR2 YYREEE (reference sequence). CDR3 length: 12 amino acids. V gave up 0 bases and J gave up 2 bases, with 3 bases separating them. At survey level, the immunoSEQ assay was run in its v3.0 version. Clones were sequenced by immunoSEQ multiplex PCR, and TCRdb holds only the in-frame ones, with some missing. The table includes 8,400 or so clones, 84% detected once. Study findings and constraints: Clones that had undergone expansion before ART prevailed in the repertoire throughout all time points.

This specimen consisted of unsorted PBMCs, obtained 0.3 years before starting antiretroviral therapy. The sequence came from a man younger than 40 with HIV. V gene TRBV5-4 combines with J gene TRBJ2-7; D is ambiguous. In nucleotides, the CDR3 is TGTGCCAGCAGCTTGGAAACCTACGAGCAGTACTTC. It is translated as CASSLETYEQYF. The complete variable domain, with remaining parts taken from reference TRBV5-4 and TRBJ2-7, reads ETGVTQSPTHLIKTRGQQVTLRCSSQSGHNTVSWYQQALGQGPQFIFQYYREEENGRGNFPPRFSGLQFPNYSSELNVNALELDDSALYLCASSLETYEQYFGPGTRLTVT.